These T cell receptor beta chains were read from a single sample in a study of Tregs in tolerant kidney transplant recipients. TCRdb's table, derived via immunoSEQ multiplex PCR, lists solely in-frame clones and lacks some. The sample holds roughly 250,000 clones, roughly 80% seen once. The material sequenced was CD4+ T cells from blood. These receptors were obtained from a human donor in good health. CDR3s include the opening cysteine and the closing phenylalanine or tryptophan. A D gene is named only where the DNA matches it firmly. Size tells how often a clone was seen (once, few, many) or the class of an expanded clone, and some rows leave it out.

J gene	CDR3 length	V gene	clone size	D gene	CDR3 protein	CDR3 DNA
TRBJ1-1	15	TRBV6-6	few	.	CASSYTWTANTEAFF	TGTGCCAGCAGTTACACTTGGACGGCGAACACTGAAGCTTTCTTT
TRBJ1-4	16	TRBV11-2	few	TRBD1	CASSPPRTGLNEKLFF	TGTGCCAGCAGCCCCCCTAGGACAGGGTTAAATGAAAAACTGTTTTTT
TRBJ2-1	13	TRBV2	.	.	CASSDRGYNEQFF	TGTGCCAGCAGTGACAGGGGTTACAATGAGCAGTTCTTC
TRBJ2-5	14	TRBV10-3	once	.	CARSDPSVGETQYF	TGTGCCCGCTCGGACCCCTCAGTCGGAGAGACCCAGTACTTC
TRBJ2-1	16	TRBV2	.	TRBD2	CASSERGREAGNEQFF	TGTGCCAGCAGTGAAAGAGGGCGGGAGGCGGGAAATGAGCAGTTCTTC
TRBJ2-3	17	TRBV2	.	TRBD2	CDSRLELGGRRIDTQYF	TGTGACAGCAGACTGGAACTCGGCGGGAGGCGAATAGATACGCAGTATTTT
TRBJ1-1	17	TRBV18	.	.	CASSPSWKQGFYTEAFF	TGTGCCAGCTCACCCTCCTGGAAACAGGGTTTTTACACTGAAGCTTTCTTT
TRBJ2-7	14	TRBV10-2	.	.	CASSEWSTAYEQYF	TGCGCCAGCAGTGAGTGGAGTACGGCATACGAGCAGTACTTC
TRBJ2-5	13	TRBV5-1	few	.	CASSKSYYETQYF	TGCGCCAGCAGCAAGTCCTATTACGAGACCCAGTACTTC
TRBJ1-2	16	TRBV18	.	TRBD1	CASSPRGQGANYGYTF	TGTGCCAGCTCACCACGGGGACAGGGGGCGAACTATGGCTACACCTTC
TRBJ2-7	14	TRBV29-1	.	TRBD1	CSVGQGGIRYEQYF	TGCAGCGTGGGACAGGGCGGGATCCGCTACGAGCAGTACTTC
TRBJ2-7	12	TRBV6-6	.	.	CASSRNTYEQYF	TGTGCCAGCAGCCGGAACACCTACGAGCAGTACTTC
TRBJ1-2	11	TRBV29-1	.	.	CSVPDGRGYTF	TGCAGCGTGCCGGACGGCAGGGGCTACACCTTC
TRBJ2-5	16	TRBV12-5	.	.	CASGFSPATAPMAQYF	TGTGCTAGTGGTTTTTCCCCCGCGACGGCACCGATGGCCCAGTACTTC
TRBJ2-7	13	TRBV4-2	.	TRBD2	CASGAGGPYEQYF	TGTGCCAGCGGAGCGGGAGGGCCTTACGAGCAGTACTTC
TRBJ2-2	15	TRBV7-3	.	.	CASSLRPEYTGELFF	TGTGCCAGCAGCTTACGGCCAGAATACACCGGGGAGCTGTTTTTT
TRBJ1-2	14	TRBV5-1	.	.	CASSLEGFDYGYTF	TGCGCCAGCAGCTTGGAGGGTTTCGACTATGGCTACACCTTC
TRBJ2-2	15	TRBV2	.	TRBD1	CASSVLRGRSGELFF	TGTGCCAGCAGTGTGCTCAGGGGGCGATCCGGGGAGCTGTTTTTT
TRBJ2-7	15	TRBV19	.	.	CASSTPGISTGEQYF	TGTGCCAGTAGCACCCCAGGTATTTCGACGGGCGAGCAGTACTTC
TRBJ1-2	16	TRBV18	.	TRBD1	CASSPTPGQVDYGYTF	TGTGCCAGCTCACCCACCCCGGGACAGGTAGACTATGGCTACACCTTC
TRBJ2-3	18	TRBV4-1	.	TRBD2	CASSQRIPAGGSTDTQYF	TGCGCCAGCAGCCAACGTATTCCAGCGGGGGGCAGCACAGATACGCAGTATTTT
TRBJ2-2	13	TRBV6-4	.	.	CASSEDNTGELFF	TGTGCCAGCAGTGAGGACAACACCGGGGAGCTGTTTTTT
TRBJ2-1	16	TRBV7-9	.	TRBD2	CASSPRGGQSYNEQFF	TGTGCCAGCAGCCCTCGGGGGGGTCAATCCTACAATGAGCAGTTCTTC
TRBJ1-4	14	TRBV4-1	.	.	CASSQFPYNEKLFF	TGCGCCAGCAGCCAATTCCCGTACAACGAAAAACTGTTTTTT
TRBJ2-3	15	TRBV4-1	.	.	CASSPGQGGTDTQYF	TGCGCCAGCAGCCCAGGTCAAGGGGGCACAGATACGCAGTATTTT
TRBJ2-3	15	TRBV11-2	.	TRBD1	CASSSRQGYTDTQYF	TGTGCCAGCAGCTCGCGACAGGGATACACAGATACGCAGTATTTT
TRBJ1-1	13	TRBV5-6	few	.	CASTQNLRNQAFF	TGTGCCAGCACCCAGAACCTGAGGAATCAAGCTTTCTTT
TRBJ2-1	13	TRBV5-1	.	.	CASTIEGQWEQFF	TGCGCCAGCACCATTGAGGGTCAATGGGAGCAGTTCTTC
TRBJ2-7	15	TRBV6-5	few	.	CASSYRRDGYYEQYF	TGTGCCAGCAGTTACCGTCGGGACGGTTACTACGAGCAGTACTTC
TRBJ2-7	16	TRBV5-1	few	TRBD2	CASSLIVTSGVLEQYF	TGCGCCAGCAGCTTGATCGTGACTAGCGGGGTTCTCGAGCAGTACTTC
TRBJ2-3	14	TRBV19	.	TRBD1	CASSIMGRGYTQYF	TGTGCCAGTAGTATCATGGGCAGGGGGTATACGCAGTATTTT
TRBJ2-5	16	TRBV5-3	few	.	CARSHDGARYQETQYF	TGTGCCAGAAGCCATGACGGGGCCCGGTACCAAGAGACCCAGTACTTC
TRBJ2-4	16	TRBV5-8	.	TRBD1	CASSLPGQGAKNIQYF	TGTGCCAGCAGCCTGCCGGGACAGGGAGCCAAAAACATTCAGTACTTC
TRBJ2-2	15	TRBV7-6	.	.	CASSLVEFNTGELFF	TGTGCCAGCAGCTTAGTCGAATTTAACACCGGGGAGCTGTTTTTT
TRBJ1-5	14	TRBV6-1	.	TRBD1	CASSASRDSQPQHF	TGTGCCAGCAGTGCGTCCCGGGACAGTCAGCCCCAGCATTTT
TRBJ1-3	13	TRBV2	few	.	CASARDSGNTIYF	TGTGCCAGCGCCCGGGACTCTGGAAACACCATATATTTT
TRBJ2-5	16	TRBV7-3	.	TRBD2	CASSVSGGATQETQYF	TGTGCCAGCAGCGTGAGCGGGGGGGCCACTCAAGAGACCCAGTACTTC
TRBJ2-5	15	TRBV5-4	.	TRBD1	CASSAGQGKGETQYF	TGTGCCAGCAGCGCGGGACAGGGGAAGGGAGAGACCCAGTACTTC
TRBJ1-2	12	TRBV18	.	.	CASATGREGYTF	TGTGCCAGCGCAACGGGGCGTGAGGGCTACACCTTC
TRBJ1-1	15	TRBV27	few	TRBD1	CASRGLQGRRTEAFF	TGTGCCAGCAGGGGTTTACAGGGGCGGAGGACTGAAGCTTTCTTT
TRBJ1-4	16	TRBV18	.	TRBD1	CASSTGTGYPNEKLFF	TGTGCCAGCTCAACGGGGACAGGGTATCCGAATGAAAAACTGTTTTTT
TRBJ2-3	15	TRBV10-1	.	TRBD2	CASSDQTSGTDTQYF	TGCGCCAGCAGTGACCAAACTAGCGGTACAGATACGCAGTATTTT
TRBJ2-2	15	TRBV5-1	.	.	CASMLYDRLTGELFF	TGCGCCAGCATGCTATACGACAGACTCACCGGGGAGCTGTTTTTT
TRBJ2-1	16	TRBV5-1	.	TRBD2	CASSVLTSGRYNEQFF	TGCGCCAGCAGCGTATTAACTAGCGGGCGCTACAATGAGCAGTTCTTC
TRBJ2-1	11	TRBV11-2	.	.	CASSSANEQFF	TGTGCCAGCAGCTCTGCGAATGAGCAGTTCTTC
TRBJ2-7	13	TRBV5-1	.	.	CASAPRVAYEQYF	TGCGCCAGCGCCCCCAGGGTAGCCTACGAGCAGTACTTC
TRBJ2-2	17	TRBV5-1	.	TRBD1	CASSLLEGQGNTGELFF	TGCGCCAGCAGCTTGTTGGAGGGACAGGGAAACACCGGGGAGCTGTTTTTT
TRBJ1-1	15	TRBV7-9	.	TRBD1	CASSRTGTEGTEAFF	TGTGCCAGCAGCCGGACAGGGACCGAGGGCACTGAAGCTTTCTTT
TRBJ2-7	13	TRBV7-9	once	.	CASSSLQSYEQYF	TGTGCCAGCAGCTCCCTGCAGTCCTACGAGCAGTACTTC
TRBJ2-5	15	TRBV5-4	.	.	CASSFLPHYQETQYF	TGTGCCAGCAGCTTCTTGCCACACTACCAAGAGACCCAGTACTTC
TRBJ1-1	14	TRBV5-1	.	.	CASSLVVGNTEAFF	TGCGCCAGCAGCTTGGTGGTAGGGAACACTGAAGCTTTCTTT
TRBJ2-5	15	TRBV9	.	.	CASSVGQGRPETQYF	TGTGCCAGCAGCGTAGGCCAGGGGAGGCCAGAGACCCAGTACTTC
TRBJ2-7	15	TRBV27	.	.	CASSLSGVVSYEQYF	TGTGCCAGCAGTTTATCGGGTGTTGTATCCTACGAGCAGTACTTC
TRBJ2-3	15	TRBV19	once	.	CASSIGGLRTDTQYF	TGTGCCAGTAGTATAGGGGGGCTTCGAACAGATACGCAGTATTTT
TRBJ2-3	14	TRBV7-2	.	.	CASSYNPVRDTQYF	TGTGCCAGCAGCTACAATCCCGTAAGGGATACGCAGTATTTT
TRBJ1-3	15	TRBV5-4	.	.	CASSQGLYSGNTIYF	TGTGCCAGCAGTCAAGGCCTCTACTCTGGAAACACCATATATTTT
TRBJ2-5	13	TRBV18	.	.	CASSRTTQETQYF	TGTGCCAGCTCACGTACAACTCAAGAGACCCAGTACTTC
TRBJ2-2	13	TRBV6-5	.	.	CASSRASTGELFF	TGTGCCAGCAGCCGGGCGTCCACCGGGGAGCTGTTTTTT